The 32 T cell receptor beta chains in this list originate from one sample, sequenced in a study of T-cell reconstitution after alpha-beta-depleted transplantation in children. Unique molecular identifiers were incorporated when the TCRbeta library was constructed. Using its own MiXCR run on the PCR reads, TCRdb lists one record per CDR3 protein. The table shows approximately 350,000 distinct CDR3 sequences, with 10% occurring only once. This specimen consisted of PBMCs from the stem cell graft donor, obtained from the stem cell graft. The receptors derive from a human donor who donated a stem cell graft to a child with acute lymphoblastic leukemia.

This clonotype was observed a handful of times. The chain combines TRBV20-1 with TRBJ2-5; a weak D match, TRBD2 (5 bases). CDR1 and CDR2 from the germline V gene are DFQATT and SNEGSKA (reference sequence). V was clipped by 6 bases and J by 3 bases, with 11 bases between them. This CDR3 has 12 residues. The CDR3 protein is CSAEGNEETQYF. CDR3 nucleotide sequence: TGCAGTGCCGAGGGCAACGAAGAGACCCAGTACTTC.

This clonotype has just a few counts. The J gene is TRBJ2-5, the V gene TRBV12-3 or TRBV12-4, with 16 bases matching TRBD2. The CDR3 totals 17 residues. Trimming removed 5 bases from V and 5 bases from J; junction bases left unmatched: 8. The CDR3: CASSAGLAGGPRETQYF. CDR3 coding DNA: TGTGCCAGCAGTGCGGGACTAGCGGGAGGGCCGCGCGAGACCCAGTACTTC.

V and J are TRBV6-1 and TRBJ2-1, with TRBD1 matching 7 bases. With V trimmed by 6 bases and J by 2 bases, 10 bases remained unmatched. The CDR3 is made up of 16 amino acids. The germline V gene encodes CDR1 MNHNS and CDR2 SASEGT. DNA of the CDR3: TGTGCCAGCAGGAAGATTGGGACAGTTCCCTACAATGAGCAGTTCTTC. It specifies CASRKIGTVPYNEQFF.

This clonotype showed up just a few times. The V and J genes are TRBV3-1 and TRBJ2-7; TRBD1 is a possible D gene (5 bases). With 4 bases removed from V and 3 bases from J, the gap between germline ends came to 10 bases. The CDR3 totals 13 residues. Germline CDR1 LGHDT, CDR2 YNNKEL (reference sequence). CDR3 in amino acids: CASSPSRGYEQYF. Here the CDR3 DNA reads TGTGCCAGCAGCCCCTCAAGGGGCTACGAGCAGTACTTC.

This clonotype has only a few counts. V gene TRBV5-6 combines with J gene TRBJ1-5; 7 bases fit TRBD1. The germline CDR1 and CDR2 sequences are SGHDT and YYEEEE. V lost 2 bases and J lost 0; bases outside the gene matches: 5. This CDR3 has 16 amino acids. The CDR3 bases are TGTGCCAGCAGCTTTGGACAGGTTCGTAGCAATCAGCCCCAGCATTTT. Its protein is CASSFGQVRSNQPQHF.

The V gene is TRBV7-2, the J gene TRBJ1-1; 7 bases match TRBD1. Germline V gene lookup returns CDR1 SGHTA and CDR2 FQGNSA. CDR3 length: 14 amino acids. The V segment lost 7 bases and the J segment 1 base; nucleotides outside the gene matches: 6. In DNA form, the CDR3 reads TGTGCCAGCACAACAGGGGCAGGGAACACTGAAGCTTTCTTT. This sequence encodes CASTTGAGNTEAFF.

The V gene is TRBV12-3 or TRBV12-4, the J gene TRBJ2-7; D gene uncertain. Trimming removed 3 bases at V and 6 bases at J, with 12 bases between. This CDR3 region has 13 residues. CDR3 loop: CASSFSPTPEQYF. DNA of the CDR3: TGTGCCAGCAGTTTCAGCCCCACGCCCGAGCAGTACTTC.

The V and J genes are TRBV4-1 and TRBJ2-7, with 12 nucleotides matching TRBD2. Germline V CDR1 and CDR2: MGHRA, YSYEKL. The ends lost 7 bases at V and 3 bases at J; junction bases unmatched: 10. The CDR3 extends over 16 amino acids. Here the CDR3 reads CASTPELAGGLYEQYF. The CDR3, as DNA: TGCGCCAGCACCCCAGAACTAGCGGGAGGCCTCTACGAGCAGTACTTC.

This chain joins TRBV19 and TRBJ1-5; the match to TRBD1 covers 9 bases. Looked up from germline, CDR1 is LNHDA and CDR2 is SQIVND (reference sequence). V lost 7 bases, J lost 5 bases, and 12 bases stayed unmatched. The CDR3 loop spans 16 amino acids. The CDR3 loop reads CASTANRGQGDQPQHF. The CDR3 DNA sequence: TGTGCCAGTACCGCGAATCGGGGACAGGGAGATCAGCCCCAGCATTTT.

This clonotype has more than one count but fewer than ten. V and J are TRBV6-4 and TRBJ2-7, with 9 bases lining up with TRBD2. Germline assignment: CDR1 MRHNA and CDR2 SNTAGT. Germline trimming cut 3 bases from V and 6 bases from J; bases unmatched to any gene: 9. The CDR3 loop spans 15 amino acids. Here the CDR3 reads CASSETSGRAGEQYF. The CDR3 nucleotides read TGTGCCAGCAGTGAGACTAGCGGTCGGGCGGGCGAGCAGTACTTC.

V usage is TRBV5-1 and J usage is TRBJ2-7; TRBD1 agrees at 7 bases. With V trimmed by 8 bases and J by 6 bases, 11 bases remained unmatched. This CDR3 has 13 residues. The germline gives CDR1 SGHRS, CDR2 YFSETQ. The CDR3 loop is CASMRDSSGEQYF. The DNA of the CDR3 is TGCGCCAGTATGAGGGACAGCTCGGGCGAGCAGTACTTC.

This clonotype was seen a handful of times. The chain has TRBV5-1 and TRBJ2-7; TRBD2 aligns across 7 bases. V dropped 7 bases and J dropped 2; count of bases not matched to a gene: 3. Germline loops: CDR1 SGHRS, CDR2 YFSETQ. The CDR3 is 12 amino acids. The CDR3: CASSGGAYEQYF. As DNA, the CDR3 is TGCGCCAGCTCGGGAGGCGCCTACGAGCAGTACTTC. Variable domain in full (rest from reference TRBV5-1 and TRBJ2-7): KAGVTQTPRYLIKTRGQQVTLSCSPISGHRSVSWYQQTPGQGLQFLFEYFSETQRNKGNFPGRFSGRQFSNSRSEMNVSTLELGDSALYLCASSGGAYEQYFGPGTRLTVT.

The V call is TRBV7-9, the J call TRBJ1-6, with D unresolved. Germline lookup yields CDR1 SEHNR and CDR2 FQNEAQ (reference sequence). V gave up 7 bases and J gave up 10 bases, with 11 bases separating them. The CDR3 length is 12 residues. DNA for the CDR3: TGTGCCAGCACCCTTGGAGAGTCACCCCTCCACTTT. As protein: CASTLGESPLHF.

This clonotype was picked up many times. CDR3 nucleotides: TGTGCCAGCAGTTTATCAAGAACCGGGACAGGGCTCTACGAGCAGTACTTC. It specifies CASSLSRTGTGLYEQYF. V and J are TRBV27 and TRBJ2-7; 9 bases map to TRBD1. Germline CDR1 and CDR2: MNHEY and SMNVEV (reference sequence). After removal of 0 bases from V and 3 bases from J, the junction contained 9 bases not matched to a gene. The CDR3 contains 17 residues.

On this clonotype: This may arise from a read error, as a much more abundant clone is one base away. The chain links TRBV4-1 to TRBJ2-7; 7 bases map to TRBD1. Trimming cost V 6 bases and J 6 bases; bases outside gene matches: 11. Germline CDR1 and CDR2: MGHRA and YSYEKL. The CDR3 is 14 amino acids. The CDR3, as DNA: TGCGCCAGCAGTCGTACACAGGGGTTTGGCGAGCAGTACTTC. Protein product: CASSRTQGFGEQYF.

The V call is TRBV14, the J call TRBJ2-3, with D perhaps matching TRBD2 (5 bases). The CDR3 length is 17 residues. Germline V lookup: CDR1 SGHDN, CDR2 FVKESK. Between the trimmed V and J ends, which lost 4 bases and 1 base, there was a span of 18 bases. The DNA of the CDR3 is TGTGCCAGCAGCCCCTCTCGCATGGTGGAGGGCACAGATACGCAGTATTTT. Translation: CASSPSRMVEGTDTQYF.

J is TRBJ1-1 and V is TRBV9, with D maybe TRBD1 (5 bases). CDR1 SGDLS and CDR2 YYNGEE come from the germline V gene. This CDR3 region has 15 residues. Trimming took 0 bases from V and 3 from J, leaving 12 bases between them. CDR3 nucleotide sequence: TGTGCCAGCAGCGTAGACGGGGACCGTGACACTGAAGCTTTCTTT. It yields the protein CASSVDGDRDTEAFF. Full variable domain (rest looked up from reference TRBV9 and TRBJ1-1): DSGVTQTPKHLITATGQRVTLRCSPRSGDLSVYWYQQSLDQGLQFLIQYYNGEERAKGNILERFSAQQFPDLHSELNLSSLELGDSALYFCASSVDGDRDTEAFFGQGTRLTVV.

This chain joins TRBV4-3 and TRBJ2-7; no definite D call. Germline loops: CDR1 LGHNA, CDR2 YSLEER. V dropped 5 bases and J dropped 5 bases, with 13 bases sitting between them. There are 13 residues in the CDR3. The CDR3 nucleotides read TGCGCCAGCAGCGGTAAACTGGGTCACGAGCAGTACTTC. Translating gives CASSGKLGHEQYF.

The V and J genes are TRBV7-9 and TRBJ2-7; D unresolved. Germline CDR1 is SEHNR and CDR2 is FQNEAQ (reference sequence). V was cut by 4 bases and J by 0 bases, with 13 bases left in between. The CDR3 has 15 amino acids. DNA for the CDR3: TGTGCCAGCAGCTGGAGTAAGGAAAGCTCCTACGAGCAGTACTTC. Its protein product is CASSWSKESSYEQYF.

The chain has TRBV6-1 and TRBJ2-2; 8 bases fit TRBD1. With V trimmed by 2 bases and J by 5 bases, 7 bases remained unmatched. CDR3 size: 16 residues. Germline CDR1 and CDR2: MNHNS and SASEGT. Here the CDR3 reads CASSELARGRTGELFF. In DNA form, the CDR3 reads TGTGCCAGCAGTGAACTCGCCAGGGGGCGGACCGGGGAGCTGTTTTTT.

V and J are TRBV27 and TRBJ2-7, with 9 bases fitting TRBD1. Per the germline V gene, CDR1 is MNHEY and CDR2 is SMNVEV (reference sequence). J lost 5 bases, V lost 6 bases, and 11 bases had no gene match. The length of the CDR3 is 15 residues. The CDR3 protein is CASRLIGTGIHEQYF. The CDR3 region has the DNA TGTGCCAGCAGACTTATCGGGACAGGGATCCACGAGCAGTACTTC.

The chain has TRBV9 and TRBJ2-7; 14 bases align to TRBD2. The CDR3 length is 16 residues. From germline, CDR1 is SGDLS and CDR2 YYNGEE. The V and J ends lost 2 bases and 6 bases, in that order; junction bases with no gene match: 7. CDR3 DNA: TGTGCCAGCAGCGTTGGACTAGCGGGAGGATTGGGCGAGCAGTACTTC. As protein: CASSVGLAGGLGEQYF.

The V gene is TRBV5-1, the J gene TRBJ2-7; perhaps TRBD1 as D (6 bases). Germline V gene sequence: CDR1 SGHRS, CDR2 YFSETQ. CDR3 length equals 16 residues. The V end was cut by 5 bases, the J end by 4 bases, with 22 bases between. The CDR3 region has the DNA TGCGCCAGCAGAGGGGGAAGAGGGGATCGGGGATACGAGCAGTACTTC. Its protein product is CASRGGRGDRGYEQYF.

This clonotype was seen more than once but under ten times. V usage is TRBV5-1 and J usage is TRBJ2-5, with D possibly TRBD2 on 5 matching bases. This CDR3 contains 14 residues. V shed 2 bases and J shed 2 bases, with 10 bases lying between them. The germline CDR1 and CDR2 sequences are SGHRS and YFSETQ. For the CDR3, the DNA is TGCGCCAGCAGCTTCGGGGAACCACAAGAGACCCAGTACTTC. As protein: CASSFGEPQETQYF.

In regard to this clonotype: A junction end diverges from the germline sequence, so it may reflect a read error. V is TRBV28 and J is TRBJ2-4; 9 bases are shared with TRBD2. This CDR3 spans 16 amino acids. Germline-derived CDR1 and CDR2 are MDHEN and SYDVKM. The CDR3 DNA is TGTGCCAGCAGTCTTAGCGGGAGCACGGCCAAAGACATTCAGTACTTC. Encoded protein: CASSLSGSTAKDIQYF. The complete variable domain, with remaining parts taken from reference TRBV28 and TRBJ2-4, reads DVKVTQSSRYLVKRTGEKVFLECVQDMDHENMFWYRQDPGLGLRLIYFSYDVKMKEKGDIPEGYSVSREKKERFSLILESASTNQTSMYLCASSLSGSTAKDIQYFGAGTRLSVL.

This clonotype was seen only a few times. The chain combines TRBV5-6 with TRBJ1-2, with a weak D call TRBD1 (6 bases). Germline-derived CDR1 and CDR2 are SGHDT and YYEEEE. The CDR3 totals 13 residues. V was pared by 4 bases and J by 7 bases, with 14 bases between. CDR3 loop: CASSPQGLGGYTF. The CDR3 coding sequence is TGTGCCAGCAGCCCACAGGGTCTGGGTGGCTACACCTTC.

This clonotype was picked up a small number of times. This chain uses TRBV4-1 with TRBJ2-3, with unresolved D. This CDR3 has 12 residues. The ends were cut back, 1 base at V and 4 bases at J, with 3 bases in the middle. Germline V lookup: CDR1 MGHRA, CDR2 YSYEKL. The CDR3 is CASSQVADTQYF. The CDR3 nucleotides are TGCGCCAGCAGCCAAGTGGCAGATACGCAGTATTTT.

This clonotype was detected many times. The chain couples TRBV9 to TRBJ2-2; possibly TRBD1 for D (6 bases). Germline CDR1 reads SGDLS; CDR2 reads YYNGEE. This CDR3 contains 14 residues. V was trimmed by 5 bases and J by 1 base, leaving 9 bases between them. The CDR3 loop reads CASSGGVNTGELFF. CDR3 bases: TGTGCCAGCAGTGGGGGCGTGAACACCGGGGAGCTGTTTTTT.

This chain uses TRBV29-1 with TRBJ1-2; D remains ambiguous. CDR1 is SQVTM, CDR2 ANQGSEA, per germline. This CDR3 spans 14 amino acids. Deletions cut 3 bases from V and 1 base from J, with 12 bases between. CDR3 DNA sequence: TGCAGCGTTGACCGGCAGATCTTTAACTATGGCTACACCTTC. Translating it yields CSVDRQIFNYGYTF. The variable domain in full, with the rest retrieved from reference TRBV29-1 and TRBJ1-2, is SAVISQKPSRDICQRGTSLTIQCQVDSQVTMMFWYRQQPGQSLTLIATANQGSEATYESGFVIDKFPISRPNLTFSTLTVSNMSPEDSSIYLCSVDRQIFNYGYTFGSGTRLTVV.

The rearrangement links TRBV5-1 to TRBJ1-1, with D perhaps TRBD1 (6 bases). This CDR3 is built from 16 residues. Germline V gene lookup returns CDR1 SGHRS and CDR2 YFSETQ. With 0 bases removed from V and 2 bases from J, the gap between germline ends came to 14 bases. The CDR3 DNA follows: TGCGCCAGCAGCTTGGGCCCGGGGGCGTATAACACTGAAGCTTTCTTT. Translated: CASSLGPGAYNTEAFF.

The chain uses TRBV24-1 and TRBJ2-1; 7 bases match TRBD1. In germline, CDR1 is KGHDR, CDR2 SFDVKD. The CDR3 length is 13 residues. V was pared by 10 bases and J by 9 bases, with 11 bases of the junction left unmatched. The CDR3 DNA follows: TGTGCCACAGAAGACAGGGCGAGAGGTGAGCAGTTCTTC. Translation gives CATEDRARGEQFF.

This clonotype turned up a few times. V gene TRBV12-3 or TRBV12-4 combines with J gene TRBJ2-2; 9 bases map to TRBD1. The length of the CDR3 is 15 residues. J gave up 7 bases and V 5 bases, and 8 bases lay outside the gene matches. DNA of the CDR3: TGTGCCAGCAGTCCGGGGACAGGGATTCACGGGGAGCTGTTTTTT. It specifies CASSPGTGIHGELFF.